This T cell receptor (beta chain) was identified during a study of response to subunit inactivated influenza vaccine (dated by TCRdb to 2017 to 2018). Concerning the study at large: The study used deep quantitative T cell receptor repertoire profiling to track responses to a trivalent subunit inactivated influenza vaccine.

From the cysteine through the phenylalanine, the CDR3 covers 16 amino acids. CDR3 DNA only is kept here, 48 bases in frame from base 1. V drops 1 base and J drops 7 bases, leaving 15 bases in between. The germline V gene yields SGHRS for CDR1 and YFSETQ for CDR2. The research as a whole found: It was suggested by the authors that each seasonal influenza vaccination may recruit only a limited number of new T cells.

Concerning this clonotype itself: No cognate antigen has been identified for it. Base qualities are not at hand, and no much larger clone is one base apart.

Library construction relied on RT-PCR. This sample was sequenced with an Illumina HiSeq 2500. TCRdb reanalyzed the raw reads on its own, using fastp at Q25 for trimming and MiXCR for clone calling, and kept in-frame beta chains. Every distinct CDR3 protein forms one entry, paired with its most common genes and DNA. This sample holds around 520,000 distinct CDR3 sequences; 12% were observed only once. Clones ranked in the top ten supply roughly 10% of the sample. This chain joins TRBV5-1 to TRBJ1-6; TRBD1 might be the D gene, on 5 matching bases. This sequence was found in a man over 45 who received an inactivated influenza vaccine. Donor details come from another sample of the same person, matched by shared clones. Sample: PBMCs from blood, taken on the day of vaccination. Read as DNA, the sequence is TGCGCCAGCAGCTTGAAGGGGCAGAGTAACAATTCACCCCTCCACTTT. The translation is CASSLKGQSNNSPLHF.